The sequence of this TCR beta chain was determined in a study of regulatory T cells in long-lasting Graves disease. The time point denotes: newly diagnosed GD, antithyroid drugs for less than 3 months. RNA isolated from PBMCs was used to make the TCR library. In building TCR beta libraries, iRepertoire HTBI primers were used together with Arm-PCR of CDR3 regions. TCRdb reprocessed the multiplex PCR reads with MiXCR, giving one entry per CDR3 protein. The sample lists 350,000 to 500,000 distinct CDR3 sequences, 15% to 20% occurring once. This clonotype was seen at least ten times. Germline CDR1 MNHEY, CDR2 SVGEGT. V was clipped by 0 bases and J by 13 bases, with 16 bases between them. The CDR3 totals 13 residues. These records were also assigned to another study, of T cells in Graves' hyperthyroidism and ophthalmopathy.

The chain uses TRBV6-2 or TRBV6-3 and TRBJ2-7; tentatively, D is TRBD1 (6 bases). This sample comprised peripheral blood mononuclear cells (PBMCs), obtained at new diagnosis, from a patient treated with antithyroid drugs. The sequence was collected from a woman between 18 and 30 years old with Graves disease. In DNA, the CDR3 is TGTGCCAGCAGTTACTCGATCGGGCAGGGGAAATACTTC. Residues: CASSYSIGQGKYF.